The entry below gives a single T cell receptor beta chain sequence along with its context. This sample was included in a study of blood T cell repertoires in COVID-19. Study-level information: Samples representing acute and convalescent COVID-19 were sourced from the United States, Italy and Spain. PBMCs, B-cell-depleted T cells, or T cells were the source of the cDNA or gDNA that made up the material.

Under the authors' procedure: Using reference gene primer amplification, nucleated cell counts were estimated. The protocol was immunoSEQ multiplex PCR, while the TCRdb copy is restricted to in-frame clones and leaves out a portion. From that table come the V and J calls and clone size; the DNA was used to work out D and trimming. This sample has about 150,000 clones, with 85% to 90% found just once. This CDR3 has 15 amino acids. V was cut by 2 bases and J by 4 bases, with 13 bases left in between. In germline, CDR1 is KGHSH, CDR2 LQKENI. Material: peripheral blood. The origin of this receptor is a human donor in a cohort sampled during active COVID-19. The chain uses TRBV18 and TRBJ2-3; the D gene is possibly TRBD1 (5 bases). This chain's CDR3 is CASSPDLRAPDTQYF. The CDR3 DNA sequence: TGTGCCAGCTCACCAGACCTCAGGGCGCCAGATACGCAGTATTTT.